This is a list of T cell receptor beta chains from one sample in a study of PD-L1 blockade in urothelial cancer. Data came from immunoSEQ multiplex PCR; TCRdb stores just in-frame clones and leaves some out. Seen here are around 110,000 clones, around 89% observed once, and the top ten hold around 1.7%. The source was PBMCs, collected around atezolizumab (anti-PD-L1) treatment. The source is a man aged 60 to 75 with urothelial cancer. Both conserved end residues are part of each CDR3. Expanded clones get a size class; other rows say once, few or many, or leave the size out.

j_gene,abundance,v_gene,len,CDR3aa
TRBJ2-7,.,TRBV6-5,15,CASSYSDRGIREQYF
TRBJ2-1,.,TRBV4-1,18,CASSQGLWRERGYNEQFF
TRBJ2-1,.,TRBV5-4,15,CATSTRDRSYNEQFF
TRBJ2-3,once,TRBV30,15,CAWSAGQGPTDTQYF
TRBJ1-2,.,TRBV13,15,CASSLWQGPNYGYTF
TRBJ2-5,.,TRBV28,18,CASSFIGLAGGRRETQYF
TRBJ2-7,once,TRBV7-9,14,CASSLRDYSYEQYF
TRBJ2-7,.,TRBV27,13,CASRGTGMYEQYF
TRBJ2-1,.,TRBV7-3,14,CASGPGGFYNEQFF
TRBJ2-5,.,TRBV5-1,15,CASSLTSGVQETQYF
TRBJ2-7,.,TRBV9,18,CASSLGSGGAVGVHEQYF
TRBJ2-7,.,TRBV19,15,CASSNSLRDSYEQYF
TRBJ2-7,.,TRBV7-2,15,CASSVRQGLLDEQYF
TRBJ1-1,.,TRBV19,15,CASKIGTQGGTEAFF
TRBJ2-2,.,TRBV7-2,14,CASSLNERGQELFF